This T cell receptor beta chain was sequenced for a study of blood T cell repertoires in COVID-19. On the study more broadly: PBMCs, B-cell-depleted T cells, or T cells provided the cDNA or gDNA that made up the material.

Germline lookup yields CDR1 SNHLY and CDR2 FYNNEI. The junction had 4 bases not matched to a gene; V was cut back by 9 bases and J by 0 bases. The CDR3 spans 14 residues. Measured with immunoSEQ multiplex PCR; TCRdb has only the in-frame clones, and not every one. Seen here are about 51,000 clones, 80% to 85% observed once, and the top ten hold 14%. This chain uses TRBV2 with TRBJ2-2; 7 bases align to TRBD2. The clonotype comes from a human donor with acute or convalescent COVID-19. The donor label of this sample is uncertain. The sample consisted of peripheral blood. This CDR3 reads CASRLAANTGELFF. The DNA of the CDR3 is TGTGCCAGTAGACTAGCAGCGAACACCGGGGAGCTGTTTTTT.